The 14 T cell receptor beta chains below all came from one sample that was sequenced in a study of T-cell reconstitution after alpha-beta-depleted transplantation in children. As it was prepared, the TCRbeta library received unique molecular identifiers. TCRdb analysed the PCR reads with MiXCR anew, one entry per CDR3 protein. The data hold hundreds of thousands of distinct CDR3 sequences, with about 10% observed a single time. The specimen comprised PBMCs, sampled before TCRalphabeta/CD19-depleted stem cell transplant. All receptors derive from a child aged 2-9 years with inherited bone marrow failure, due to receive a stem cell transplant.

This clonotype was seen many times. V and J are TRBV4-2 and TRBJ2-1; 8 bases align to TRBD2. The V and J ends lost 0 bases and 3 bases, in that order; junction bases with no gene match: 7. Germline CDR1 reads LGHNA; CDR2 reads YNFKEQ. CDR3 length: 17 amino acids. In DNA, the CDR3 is TGTGCCAGCAGCCAAGATCGTCAGCGGGAGTTCTACAATGAGCAGTTCTTC. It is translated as CASSQDRQREFYNEQFF.

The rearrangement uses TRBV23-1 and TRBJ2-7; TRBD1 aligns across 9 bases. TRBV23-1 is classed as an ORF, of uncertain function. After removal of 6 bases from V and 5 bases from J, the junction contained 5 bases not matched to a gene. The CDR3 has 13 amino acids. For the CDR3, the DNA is TGCGCCAGCAGGGGGACAGGGATCAACGAGCAGTACTTC. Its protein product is CASRGTGINEQYF.

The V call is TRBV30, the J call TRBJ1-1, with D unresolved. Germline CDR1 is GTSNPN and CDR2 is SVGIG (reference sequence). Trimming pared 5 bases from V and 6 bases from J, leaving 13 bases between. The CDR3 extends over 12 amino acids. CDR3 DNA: TGTGCCTGGGGAGGGTTTGCCGCTGAAGCTTTCTTT. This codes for CAWGGFAAEAFF. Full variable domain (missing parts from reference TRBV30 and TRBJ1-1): SQTIHQWPATLVQPVGSPLSLECTVEGTSNPNLYWYRQAAGRGLQLLFYSVGIGQISSEVPQNLSASRPQDRQFILSSKKLLLSDSGFYLCAWGGFAAEAFFGQGTRLTVV.

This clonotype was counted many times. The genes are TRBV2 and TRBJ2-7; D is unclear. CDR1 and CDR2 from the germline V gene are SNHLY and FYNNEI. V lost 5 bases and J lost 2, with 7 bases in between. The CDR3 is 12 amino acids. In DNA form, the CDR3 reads TGTGCCAGCAGTCAAGTACCCTACGAGCAGTACTTC. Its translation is CASSQVPYEQYF.

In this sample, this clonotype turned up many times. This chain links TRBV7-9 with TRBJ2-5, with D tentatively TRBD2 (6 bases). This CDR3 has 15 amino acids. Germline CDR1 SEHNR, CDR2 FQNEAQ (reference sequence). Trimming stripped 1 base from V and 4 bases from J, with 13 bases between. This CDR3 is CASSLGLVRGETQYF. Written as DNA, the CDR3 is TGTGCCAGCAGCTTAGGACTAGTGCGAGGAGAGACCCAGTACTTC.

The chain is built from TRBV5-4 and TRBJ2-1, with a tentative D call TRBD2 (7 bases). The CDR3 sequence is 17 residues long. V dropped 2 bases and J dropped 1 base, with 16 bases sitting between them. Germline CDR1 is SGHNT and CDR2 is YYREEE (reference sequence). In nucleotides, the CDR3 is TGTGCCAGCAGCTTTAAGGGGGGGCACCCTTCCTACAATGAGCAGTTCTTC. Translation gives CASSFKGGHPSYNEQFF.

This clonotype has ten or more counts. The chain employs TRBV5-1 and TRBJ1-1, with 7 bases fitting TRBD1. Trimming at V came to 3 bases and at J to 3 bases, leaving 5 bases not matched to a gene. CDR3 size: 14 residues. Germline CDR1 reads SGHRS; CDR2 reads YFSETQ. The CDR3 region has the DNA TGCGCCAGCAGCTGGACAGGAAGGGACACTGAAGCTTTCTTT. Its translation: CASSWTGRDTEAFF.

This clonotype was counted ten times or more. The CDR3 region is CASSSLGYQETQYF. The CDR3 DNA is TGCGCCAGCAGCTCCTTGGGTTACCAAGAGACCCAGTACTTC. V and J are TRBV5-1 and TRBJ2-5; D gene unclear. V was cut by 3 bases and J by 0 bases, with 9 bases left in between. The CDR3 has 14 residues. CDR1 is SGHRS, CDR2 YFSETQ, per germline.

The DNA for the CDR3 is TGTGCCATCAGTGAGTCGATGGGGGAGCAGTACTTC. Translation gives CAISESMGEQYF. V gene TRBV10-3 combines with J gene TRBJ2-7; D gene uncertain. CDR3 size: 12 residues. With 0 bases removed from V and 7 bases from J, the gap between germline ends came to 7 bases. Germline V gene sequence: CDR1 ENHRY, CDR2 SYGVKD.

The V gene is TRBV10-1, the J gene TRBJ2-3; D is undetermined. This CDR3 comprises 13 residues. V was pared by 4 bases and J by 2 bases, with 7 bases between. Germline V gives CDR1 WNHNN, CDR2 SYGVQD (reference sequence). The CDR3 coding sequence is TGCGCCAGCAGTGCGGGTTTCACAGATACGCAGTATTTT. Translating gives CASSAGFTDTQYF.

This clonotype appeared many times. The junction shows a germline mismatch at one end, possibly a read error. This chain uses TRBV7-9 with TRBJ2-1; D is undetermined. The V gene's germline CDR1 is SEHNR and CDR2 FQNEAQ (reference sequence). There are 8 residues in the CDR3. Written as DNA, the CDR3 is TGTGCCAGCAGCTTCCTTCGATTC. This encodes CASSFLRF.

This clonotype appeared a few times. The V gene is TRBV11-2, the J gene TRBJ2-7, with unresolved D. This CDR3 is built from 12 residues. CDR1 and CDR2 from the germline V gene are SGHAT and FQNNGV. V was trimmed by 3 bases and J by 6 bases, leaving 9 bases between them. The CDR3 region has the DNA TGTGCCAGCAGCTTCCAGGCCTCCGAGCAGTACTTC. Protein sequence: CASSFQASEQYF.

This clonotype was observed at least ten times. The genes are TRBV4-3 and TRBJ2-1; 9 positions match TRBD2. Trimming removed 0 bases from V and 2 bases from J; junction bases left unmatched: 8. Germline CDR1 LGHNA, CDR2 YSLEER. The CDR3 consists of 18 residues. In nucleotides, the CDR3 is TGCGCCAGCAGCCAAGAAAAGAGGACTAGCGAAACCTACAATGAGCAGTTCTTC. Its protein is CASSQEKRTSETYNEQFF.

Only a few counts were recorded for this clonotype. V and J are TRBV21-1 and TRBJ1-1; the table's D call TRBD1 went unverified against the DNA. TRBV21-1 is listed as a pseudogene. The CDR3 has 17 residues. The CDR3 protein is CASSKVSVLGVRTEAFF. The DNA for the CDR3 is TGTGCCAGCAGCAAAGTATCGGTCTTAGGGGTGAGGACTGAAGCTTTCTTT.